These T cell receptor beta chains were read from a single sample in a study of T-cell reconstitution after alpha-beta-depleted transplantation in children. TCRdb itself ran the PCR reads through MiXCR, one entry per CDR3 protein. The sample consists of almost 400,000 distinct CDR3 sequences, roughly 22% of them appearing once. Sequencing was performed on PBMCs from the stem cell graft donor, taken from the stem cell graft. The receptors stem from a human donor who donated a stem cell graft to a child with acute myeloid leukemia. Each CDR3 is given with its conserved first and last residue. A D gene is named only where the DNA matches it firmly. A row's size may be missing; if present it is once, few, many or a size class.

CASSMRTSGRGETQYF	TGTGCCAGCAGCATGAGGACTAGCGGGAGGGGAGAGACCCAGTACTTC	TRBV9	few	TRBJ2-5	TRBD2
CASSLSGEVGLALHF	TGTGCCAGCAGCTTAAGCGGGGAAGTGGGTTTAGCGCTACATTTT	TRBV7-2	once	TRBJ2-3	TRBD2
CASSQDQFLPQHF	TGTGCCAGCAGCCAAGATCAGTTTTTGCCCCAGCATTTT	TRBV14	.	TRBJ1-5	.
CSASNRGYTF	TGCAGTGCTAGTAATCGTGGCTACACCTTC	TRBV20-1	many	TRBJ1-2	.
CSVDQDTFSYGYTF	TGCAGCGTTGATCAGGACACTTTTTCCTATGGCTACACCTTC	TRBV29-1	.	TRBJ1-2	.
CASSLRETHEQFF	TGTGCCAGCAGTTTGCGGGAGACCCATGAGCAGTTCTTC	TRBV27	few	TRBJ2-1	TRBD2
CASTSLGELFF	TGTGCCAGCACCTCGCTGGGGGAGCTGTTTTTT	TRBV12-3/TRBV12-4	many	TRBJ2-2	.
CSGLPWGNTEAFF	TGCAGCGGATTACCCTGGGGGAACACTGAAGCTTTCTTT	TRBV20-1	few	TRBJ1-1	.
CSATPTTSTDTQYF	TGCAGTGCCACCCCGACTACTAGCACAGATACGCAGTATTTT	TRBV20-1	.	TRBJ2-3	.
CASSPSGRSSGRGTYEQYF	TGTGCCAGCAGCCCCTCCGGGAGGAGTAGCGGGAGAGGGACCTACGAGCAGTACTTC	TRBV9	.	TRBJ2-7	TRBD2
CASSLDSVGSIQYF	TGTGCCAGCAGTCTGGACAGTGTAGGGAGCATTCAGTACTTC	TRBV12-3/TRBV12-4	.	TRBJ2-4	.
CASSPLRRSSSGANVLTF	TGTGCCAGCAGTCCCCTTAGGAGGAGTAGCTCTGGGGCCAACGTCCTGACTTTC	TRBV27	many	TRBJ2-6	.
CASSQDSTNQPQHF	TGCGCCAGCAGCCAGGACAGTACCAATCAGCCCCAGCATTTT	TRBV5-1	few	TRBJ1-5	.
CASSRTGANQPQHF	TGTGCCAGCAGTCGGACAGGAGCAAATCAGCCCCAGCATTTT	TRBV6-5	many	TRBJ1-5	TRBD1
CSVKGLVSYNEQFF	TGCAGCGTTAAGGGACTAGTTTCCTACAATGAGCAGTTCTTC	TRBV29-1	many	TRBJ2-1	TRBD2
CASSSLTSGYEQYF	TGTGCCAGCAGTTCGTTGACTAGCGGGTACGAGCAGTACTTC	TRBV6-2/TRBV6-3	.	TRBJ2-7	TRBD2
CSARPPWETQYF	TGCAGTGCTCGTCCTCCGTGGGAGACCCAGTACTTC	TRBV20-1	.	TRBJ2-5	.
CASSVGTLGQETQYF	TGTGCCAGCAGCGTAGGTACTCTGGGCCAAGAGACCCAGTACTTC	TRBV9	.	TRBJ2-5	.
CATSRDRSGLTEAFF	TGTGCCACCAGCAGAGATAGGTCGGGCCTCACTGAAGCTTTCTTT	TRBV15	.	TRBJ1-1	.
CSARDGGLAGSTDTQYF	TGCAGTGCTAGAGATGGGGGGCTAGCGGGAAGCACAGATACGCAGTATTTT	TRBV20-1	.	TRBJ2-3	TRBD2
CSADWGGSTDTQYF	TGCAGTGCCGATTGGGGCGGGAGCACAGATACGCAGTATTTT	TRBV20-1	.	TRBJ2-3	.
CASSAGQGASNEQYF	TGTGCCAGCAGTGCCGGACAGGGGGCCTCGAACGAGCAGTACTTC	TRBV7-9	.	TRBJ2-7	TRBD1
CASTPLRGAAGELFF	TGTGCCAGCACGCCCCTGAGGGGAGCGGCCGGGGAGCTGTTTTTT	TRBV2	.	TRBJ2-2	.
CSVTGGSNTGELFF	TGCAGCGTGACAGGGGGTTCTAACACCGGGGAGCTGTTTTTT	TRBV29-1	.	TRBJ2-2	TRBD1
CASRKPSVNTEAFF	TGTGCCAGCAGGAAACCTTCAGTCAACACTGAAGCTTTCTTT	TRBV12-3/TRBV12-4	many	TRBJ1-1	.
CASSLQSSNQPQHF	TGTGCCAGCAGTCTACAGAGTAGCAATCAGCCCCAGCATTTT	TRBV12-3/TRBV12-4	many	TRBJ1-5	.
CSVPGPSYEEQYF	TGCAGTGTTCCGGGACCGAGCTACGAGGAGCAGTACTTC	TRBV20-1	many	TRBJ2-7	.
CASSPFDLKETQYF	TGTGCCAGCTCACCATTCGACTTGAAAGAGACCCAGTACTTC	TRBV18	.	TRBJ2-5	.
CASRLAGGTYNEQFF	TGTGCCAGCAGGCTAGCGGGAGGAACCTACAATGAGCAGTTCTTC	TRBV28	few	TRBJ2-1	TRBD2
CASRKGLAEEETQYF	TGTGCCAGCAGAAAGGGGCTAGCGGAGGAAGAGACCCAGTACTTC	TRBV7-2	.	TRBJ2-5	TRBD2
CASSWGQGTGDTQYF	TGCGCCAGCAGCTGGGGACAGGGGACGGGGGATACGCAGTATTTT	TRBV5-1	.	TRBJ2-3	TRBD1
CASSLTGERAEQFF	TGCGCCAGCAGCTTAACGGGAGAGAGGGCTGAGCAGTTCTTC	TRBV5-1	few	TRBJ2-1	.
CASSVDLNTGELFF	TGCGCCAGCAGCGTGGACTTGAACACCGGGGAGCTGTTTTTT	TRBV5-1	few	TRBJ2-2	.
CASSSGTSARDTQYF	TGCGCCAGCAGCTCCGGGACTAGCGCAAGAGATACGCAGTATTTT	TRBV5-1	few	TRBJ2-3	TRBD2
CSARGGLAGAYEQYF	TGCAGTGCTAGAGGGGGACTAGCGGGGGCCTACGAGCAGTACTTC	TRBV20-1	.	TRBJ2-7	TRBD2
CASSLSRGTQYF	TGTGCCAGCAGTTTGAGCAGGGGTACGCAGTATTTT	TRBV12-3/TRBV12-4	.	TRBJ2-3	.
CASSVGTGRHYEQYF	TGTGCCAGCAGCGTGGGGACAGGGAGGCACTACGAGCAGTACTTC	TRBV9	few	TRBJ2-7	TRBD1
CASSLFPRTAGNEQFF	TGTGCCAGCAGTTTATTCCCTAGGACGGCTGGCAATGAGCAGTTCTTC	TRBV27	.	TRBJ2-1	.
CASSIRGWETEAFF	TGTGCCAGCAGTATTCGGGGGTGGGAAACTGAAGCTTTCTTT	TRBV12-3/TRBV12-4	.	TRBJ1-1	.
CASSLADGTARYEQYF	TGTGCCAGCAGCTTGGCCGACGGGACAGCCAGATACGAGCAGTACTTC	TRBV5-6	many	TRBJ2-7	TRBD1
CSARDVAFSELLYNEQFF	TGCAGTGCTAGAGATGTAGCCTTTTCCGAGTTATTATACAATGAGCAGTTCTTC	TRBV20-1	many	TRBJ2-1	.
CASSSGQGGNEQFF	TGTGCCAGCAGCTCGGGACAGGGAGGGAATGAGCAGTTCTTC	TRBV7-6	many	TRBJ2-1	TRBD1
CASSSSGVGGPDTQYF	TGCGCCAGCAGCTCCTCTGGGGTTGGGGGCCCAGATACGCAGTATTTT	TRBV5-1	.	TRBJ2-3	.
CASGVGDTQYF	TGTGCTAGCGGGGTCGGGGATACGCAGTATTTT	TRBV7-7	.	TRBJ2-3	TRBD2
CSEARDTDTQYF	TGCAGTGAGGCTAGAGACACAGATACGCAGTATTTT	TRBV20-1	few	TRBJ2-3	.
CSARIQGNTGELFF	TGCAGCGCCCGCATACAGGGGAACACCGGGGAGCTGTTTTTT	TRBV29-1	.	TRBJ2-2	.
CASSPDYPTDTQYF	TGTGCCAGCAGCCCCGACTACCCCACAGATACGCAGTATTTT	TRBV7-3	.	TRBJ2-3	.
CASRAEKLFF	TGTGCCAGCAGGGCTGAAAAACTGTTTTTT	TRBV28	few	TRBJ1-4	.
CSARDYSRDYEQYF	TGCAGTGCTAGAGATTATAGCCGGGACTACGAGCAGTACTTC	TRBV20-1	few	TRBJ2-7	.
CASSPGLAGRNEQFF	TGTGCCAGCAGTCCAGGACTAGCGGGAAGGAATGAGCAGTTCTTC	TRBV7-3	.	TRBJ2-1	TRBD2
CASSLGGVYTDTQYF	TGTGCCAGCAGTTTAGGGGGGGTGTACACAGATACGCAGTATTTT	TRBV12-3/TRBV12-4	few	TRBJ2-3	.